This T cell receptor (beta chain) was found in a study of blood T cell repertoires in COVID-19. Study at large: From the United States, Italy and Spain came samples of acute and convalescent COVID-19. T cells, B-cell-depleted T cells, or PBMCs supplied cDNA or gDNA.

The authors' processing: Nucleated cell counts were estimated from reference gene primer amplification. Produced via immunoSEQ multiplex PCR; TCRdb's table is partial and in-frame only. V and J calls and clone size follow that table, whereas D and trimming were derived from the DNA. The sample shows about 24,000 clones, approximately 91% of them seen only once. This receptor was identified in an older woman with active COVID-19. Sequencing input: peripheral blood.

The CDR3 sequence is CASSPSDTPGQETQYF. CDR3 nucleotides: TGTGCCAGTAGTCCCTCAGACACCCCTGGGCAAGAGACCCAGTACTTC. This chain connects TRBV19 to TRBJ2-5; no reliable D call. The CDR3 extends over 16 amino acids. Trimming shortened V by 5 bases and J by 2 bases, and 18 bases separated the two germline ends. Germline lookup yields CDR1 LNHDA and CDR2 SQIVND (reference sequence).